This entry lists 20 T cell receptor beta chains sequenced from one sample in a study of long-term antiretroviral therapy in people with HIV (dated by TCRdb to 2021 to 2024). Sequencing of the TRB variable region was done with the immunoSEQ hsTCRB v3.0 assay at survey level resolution. Drawn from immuneACCESS, this table holds only the in-frame rearrangements with V and J called that TCRdb kept. Clones are partly lost; checked studies trace under half to an unresolved V gene and leave the rest unexplained. The table for this sample lists roughly 33,000 clones; about 83% of them were counted only once. The ten largest make up 7.1% of the sample. The source was unsorted PBMCs, collected 2 years after starting antiretroviral therapy. The receptors shown here come from a woman in her forties or fifties with HIV.

The V and J genes are TRBV30 and TRBJ1-1; the D gene is possibly TRBD1 (5 bases). CDR1 GTSNPN and CDR2 SVGIG come from the germline V gene (reference sequence). CDR3 length: 16 amino acids. V lost 3 bases to trimming and J lost 5 bases, with 22 bases between them. The CDR3 DNA reads as TGTGCCTGGAGACGGGGTCTAGGGGTCTGGGATACTGAAGCTTTCTTT. Its translation is CAWRRGLGVWDTEAFF.

V usage is TRBV19 and J usage is TRBJ1-6, with D unresolved. The V gene lost 7 bases and the J gene lost 10 bases, with 14 bases spanning the gap. Germline CDR1 is LNHDA and CDR2 is SQIVND (reference sequence). The CDR3 is made up of 13 amino acids. The CDR3 protein is CASNWARGSPLHF. CDR3 coding DNA: TGTGCCAGTAATTGGGCGCGAGGGTCACCCCTCCACTTT.

This chain joins TRBV5-1 and TRBJ2-1; the D gene could be TRBD1 or TRBD2 (5 bases each). The germline V gene encodes CDR1 SGHRS and CDR2 YFSETQ. This CDR3 contains 16 residues. Trimming cost V 6 bases and J 0 bases, with 16 bases left between them. The CDR3 is CASIGGGASSYNEQFF. The DNA for the CDR3 is TGCGCCAGCATAGGTGGGGGTGCTAGCTCCTACAATGAGCAGTTCTTC.

The chain links TRBV7-9 to TRBJ2-7, with a possible D match to TRBD1 (6 bases). Trimming removed 1 base at V and 3 bases at J, with 10 bases between. This CDR3 region has 14 residues. Germline lookup yields CDR1 SEHNR and CDR2 FQNEAQ (reference sequence). CDR3 residues: CASSLENRDYEQYV. Written as DNA, the CDR3 is TGTGCCAGCAGCTTAGAGAACAGGGACTACGAGCAGTACGTC.

The V call is TRBV18, the J call TRBJ2-6; D gene unclear. Per the germline V gene, CDR1 is KGHSH and CDR2 is LQKENI. The CDR3 is 15 amino acids. V shed 5 bases and J shed 0 bases, with 8 bases lying between them. The CDR3 is CASSYQTSGANVLTF. CDR3 DNA: TGTGCCAGCTCATACCAGACCTCTGGGGCCAACGTCCTGACTTTC. The variable domain in full, completed from reference TRBV18 and TRBJ2-6, reads NAGVMQNPRHLVRRRGQEARLRCSPMKGHSHVYWYRQLPEEGLKFMVYLQKENIIDESGMPKERFSAEFPKEGPSILRIQQVVRGDSAAYFCASSYQTSGANVLTFGAGSRLTVL.

This clone is a singleton in its sample. The chain couples TRBV11-2 to TRBJ1-2; D gene uncertain. CDR3 length equals 15 residues. The ends were cut back, 0 bases at V and 0 bases at J, with 8 bases in the middle. Germline V gene sequence: CDR1 SGHAT, CDR2 FQNNGV. The CDR3 region has the DNA TGTGCCAGCAGCTTAGATGGGAGAGCTAACTATGGCTACACCTTC. Encoded protein: CASSLDGRANYGYTF.

The chain is built from TRBV5-1 and TRBJ2-6; D possibly corresponds to TRBD2 (5 bases). There are 17 residues in the CDR3. With 3 bases removed from V and 0 bases from J, the gap between germline ends came to 13 bases. Per the germline V gene, CDR1 is SGHRS and CDR2 is YFSETQ. CDR3 nucleotide sequence: TGCGCCAGCAGCTCAGGTACCGGGAACTCTGGGGCCAACGTCCTGACTTTC. Translated, it gives CASSSGTGNSGANVLTF.

This clone was counted once. V is TRBV7-9 and J is TRBJ2-1, with D possibly being TRBD2 (7 bases). Trimming stripped 5 bases from V and 4 bases from J, with 15 bases between. Germline V lookup: CDR1 SEHNR, CDR2 FQNEAQ (reference sequence). This CDR3 is 15 amino acids long. The chain's CDR3 is CASSPPGGRYNEQFF. CDR3 nucleotides: TGTGCCAGCAGCCCTCCGGGGGGCCGGTACAATGAGCAGTTCTTC.

The chain combines TRBV6-1 with TRBJ2-5, with D maybe TRBD1 (6 bases). Germline V lookup: CDR1 MNHNS, CDR2 SASEGT. V was trimmed by 3 bases and J by 5 bases, leaving 13 bases between them. The length of the CDR3 is 14 residues. CDR3 sequence reads: CASSDFRGRETQYF. The CDR3 region has the DNA TGTGCCAGCAGTGATTTCAGGGGCCGGGAGACCCAGTACTTC.

The chain joins TRBV7-2 to TRBJ2-1; 8 bases fit TRBD2. The CDR3 spans 16 residues. V lost 1 base to trimming and J lost 6 bases; unmatched junction nucleotides: 8. The germline CDR1 and CDR2 sequences are SGHTA and FQGNSA. The CDR3 is CASSLGIAGGSNEQFF. CDR3 sequence (DNA): TGTGCCAGCAGCTTAGGCATCGCGGGGGGCTCCAATGAGCAGTTCTTC.

The chain links TRBV9 to TRBJ1-1; D is unresolved. Per the germline V gene, CDR1 is SGDLS and CDR2 is YYNGEE. The CDR3 totals 13 residues. Trimming cost V 0 bases and J 10 bases, with 13 bases left between them. This CDR3 reads CASSVVTAAGAFF. The CDR3 nucleotides read TGTGCCAGCAGCGTAGTTACAGCCGCCGGAGCTTTCTTT.

This clone was seen only a few times. V gene TRBV5-5 combines with J gene TRBJ2-7; possibly TRBD1 for D (6 bases). CDR3 length equals 14 residues. Trimming took off 4 bases at V and 3 bases at J, with 14 bases between the two ends. Germline V lookup: CDR1 SGHKS, CDR2 YYEKEE (reference sequence). This chain's CDR3 is CASSTAAGDYEQYV. CDR3 bases: TGTGCCAGCAGCACGGCGGCAGGGGACTACGAGCAGTACGTC.

V usage is TRBV5-1 and J usage is TRBJ2-1, with 9 bases aligning to TRBD1. Germline V gene lookup returns CDR1 SGHRS and CDR2 YFSETQ. Losses at the gene ends were 0 bases for V and 8 bases for J; bases not matched to a gene: 6. The CDR3 sequence is 15 residues long. CDR3 coding DNA: TGCGCCAGCAGCTTGGGGGGTGGACAGGGGTATGAGCAGTTCTTC. This sequence encodes CASSLGGGQGYEQFF. Supplemented by reference TRBV5-1 and TRBJ2-1, the full variable domain reads KAGVTQTPRYLIKTRGQQVTLSCSPISGHRSVSWYQQTPGQGLQFLFEYFSETQRNKGNFPGRFSGRQFSNSRSEMNVSTLELGDSALYLCASSLGGGQGYEQFFGPGTRLTVL.

The rearrangement joins TRBV25-1 to TRBJ1-1, with D possibly TRBD1 on 5 matching bases. Looked up from germline, CDR1 is MGHDK and CDR2 is SYGVNS. The CDR3 runs 14 residues. Trimming left V 2 bases short and J 4 bases short, with 11 bases between. CDR3 protein: CASSEPGTGTEAFF. CDR3 DNA: TGTGCCAGCAGTGAACCCGGGACCGGCACTGAAGCTTTCTTT.

The J gene is TRBJ2-7, the V gene TRBV7-9; no clear D gene. CDR3 length equals 14 residues. V was shortened by 4 bases and J by 0 bases, with 10 bases between the two germline ends. Germline V gives CDR1 SEHNR, CDR2 FQNEAQ (reference sequence). The CDR3 DNA reads as TGTGCCAGCAGCTCTAGACAAAGCTCCTACGAGCAGTACTTC. Its translation is CASSSRQSSYEQYF.

The chain uses TRBV19 and TRBJ2-3; D possibly matches TRBD1 or TRBD2 (5 bases each). CDR3 length: 13 amino acids. Germline CDR1 and CDR2: LNHDA and SQIVND (reference sequence). The V gene lost 7 bases and the J gene lost 3 bases, with 11 bases spanning the gap. The CDR3 nucleotides are TGTGCCAGTACGGGCAGGGAGACAGATACGCAGTATTTT. It yields the protein CASTGRETDTQYF. Looking up the rest from reference TRBV19 and TRBJ2-3 gives the full variable domain: DGGITQSPKYLFRKEGQNVTLSCEQNLNHDAMYWYRQDPGQGLRLIYYSQIVNDFQKGDIAEGYSVSREKKESFPLTVTSAQKNPTAFYLCASTGRETDTQYFGPGTRLTVL.

The chain carries TRBV5-1 and TRBJ1-4; no firm D call. The CDR3 loop spans 15 amino acids. Deletions cut 4 bases from V and 4 bases from J, with 14 bases between. Germline V gives CDR1 SGHRS, CDR2 YFSETQ. This CDR3 is CASSQDKGLNEKLFF. CDR3 DNA: TGCGCCAGCAGCCAAGACAAGGGTCTTAATGAAAAACTGTTTTTT.

This sequence joins TRBV19 and TRBJ2-5, with D maybe TRBD1 (6 bases). V lost 3 bases, J lost 7 bases, and 15 bases lay in between. Germline CDR1 and CDR2: LNHDA and SQIVND (reference sequence). The CDR3 has 14 residues. This CDR3 is CASSIDRSLGTQYF. DNA for the CDR3: TGTGCCAGTAGTATTGACAGGTCCCTAGGGACCCAGTACTTC.

The V gene is TRBV11-2, the J gene TRBJ1-4; no reliable D call. CDR3 size: 11 residues. V lost 3 bases to trimming and J lost 8 bases, with 4 bases between them. Germline lookup yields CDR1 SGHAT and CDR2 FQNNGV. CDR3 loop: CASSFGEKLFF. In DNA, the CDR3 is TGTGCCAGCAGCTTCGGGGAAAAACTGTTTTTT.

The V call is TRBV30, the J call TRBJ1-2; no reliable D call. CDR3 length: 12 amino acids. The germline V gene encodes CDR1 GTSNPN and CDR2 SVGIG (reference sequence). Trimming removed 4 bases from V and 1 base from J, with 7 bases in between. CDR3 protein: CAWTGSNYGYTF. For the CDR3, the DNA is TGTGCCTGGACTGGCAGTAACTATGGCTACACCTTC.